The 20 T cell receptor beta chains listed next were all sequenced from one sample in a study of blood T cell repertoires in COVID-19. Produced via immunoSEQ multiplex PCR; TCRdb's table is partial and in-frame only. Of under 200,000 clones in the sample, roughly 80% were seen once. Sample: peripheral blood. These receptors were taken from a human donor with acute or convalescent COVID-19. The donor label of this sample is uncertain.

This clone was observed once. The rearrangement uses TRBV9 and TRBJ1-2; D is uncertain. Per germline, CDR1 SGDLS and CDR2 YYNGEE. Trimming took off 5 bases at V and 2 bases at J, with 13 bases between the two ends. This CDR3 region has 14 residues. CDR3 nucleotide sequence: TGTGCCAGCAGGGCAGTGTTTGGCAACTATGGCTACACCTTC. Translation: CASRAVFGNYGYTF.

Here the CDR3 DNA reads TGCGCCAGCAGCTCCGACAGGGGGATTTCCTACGAGCAGTACTTC. Its translation: CASSSDRGISYEQYF. The rearrangement links TRBV5-1 to TRBJ2-7; TRBD1 matches 9 bases. Germline V gene lookup returns CDR1 SGHRS and CDR2 YFSETQ. Trimming cost V 3 bases and J 1 base; bases outside gene matches: 5. This CDR3 region has 15 residues.

The chain's CDR3 is CASSFQGAPLNTEAFF. The CDR3 coding sequence is TGCGCCAGCAGCTTCCAAGGGGCCCCCTTGAACACTGAAGCTTTCTTT. The rearrangement uses TRBV5-1 and TRBJ1-1; perhaps TRBD1 as D (5 bases). Between the trimmed V and J ends, which lost 2 bases and 0 bases, there was a span of 14 bases. The germline CDR1 and CDR2 sequences are SGHRS and YFSETQ. The CDR3 is 16 residues long.

This clone was found once. The chain couples TRBV7-2 to TRBJ2-3; D might be TRBD2 (7 bases). Germline-derived CDR1 and CDR2 are SGHTA and FQGNSA. This CDR3 has 17 residues. Deletions cut 4 bases from V and 4 bases from J, with 21 bases between. This CDR3 is CASSSWGRGGVADTQYF. For the CDR3, the DNA is TGTGCCAGCAGCTCTTGGGGGAGGGGGGGCGTCGCAGATACGCAGTATTTT. Filled out from reference TRBV7-2 and TRBJ2-3, the complete variable domain reads GAGVSQSPSNKVTEKGKDVELRCDPISGHTALYWYRQSLGQGLEFLIYFQGNSAPDKSGLPSDRFSAERTGGSVSTLTIQRTQQEDSAVYLCASSSWGRGGVADTQYFGPGTRLTVL.

The J gene is TRBJ1-5, the V gene TRBV28, with D possibly matching TRBD1 (5 bases). Trimming pared 7 bases from V and 6 bases from J, leaving 19 bases between. Germline CDR1 reads MDHEN; CDR2 reads SYDVKM. This CDR3 is built from 15 residues. The CDR3 spells CASTIGRTQSQPQHF. In DNA, the CDR3 is TGTGCCAGCACCATCGGGCGGACACAGAGTCAGCCCCAGCATTTT.

The gene calls are TRBV28 and TRBJ1-1, with 7 bases matching TRBD1. Germline values: CDR1 MDHEN, CDR2 SYDVKM. Unmatched junction bases numbered 9, after V lost 6 bases and J lost 5 bases. This CDR3 is built from 14 residues. This CDR3 is CASRPTGYRTEAFF. The CDR3 nucleotides are TGTGCCAGCAGGCCGACAGGGTACCGAACTGAAGCTTTCTTT.

This clone has only one observation. This chain connects TRBV9 to TRBJ2-7, with D maybe TRBD2 (5 bases). V lost 0 bases and J 2 bases, leaving 9 bases between the germline ends. From germline, CDR1 is SGDLS and CDR2 YYNGEE. CDR3 length: 14 amino acids. The CDR3 DNA sequence: TGTGCCAGCAGCGTAGCGGGGATTACCTACGAGCAGTACTTC. Translation: CASSVAGITYEQYF.

The chain has TRBV5-6 and TRBJ2-5; the D is unclear. Germline assignment: CDR1 SGHDT and CDR2 YYEEEE. The V end was cut by 2 bases, the J end by 3 bases, with 11 bases between. The CDR3 length is 14 residues. The CDR3 DNA follows: TGTGCCAGCAGCTTACGTTCCGCGAAAGAGACCCAGTACTTC. Translation: CASSLRSAKETQYF.

The chain employs TRBV2 and TRBJ1-4; D uncertain. CDR3 length: 14 amino acids. The V and J ends lost 4 bases and 3 bases respectively, with 9 bases between them. In germline, CDR1 is SNHLY, CDR2 FYNNEI. The CDR3 loop is CASSVDNANEKLFF. In DNA, the CDR3 is TGTGCCAGCAGTGTAGACAACGCTAATGAAAAACTGTTTTTT.

The rearrangement links TRBV7-2 to TRBJ1-5, with unresolved D. The germline V gene encodes CDR1 SGHTA and CDR2 FQGNSA. The V end lost 3 bases, the J end lost 6 bases, and 15 bases lay between the germline ends. The CDR3 contains 15 residues. CDR3 nucleotide sequence: TGTGCCAGCAGCTTCGATGGGTTGGGCATTCAGCCCCAGCATTTT. This translates into CASSFDGLGIQPQHF.

The chain links TRBV7-2 to TRBJ2-7; TRBD2 matches at 9 bases. CDR1 and CDR2 from the germline V gene are SGHTA and FQGNSA. The CDR3 runs 14 residues. V was clipped by 5 bases and J by 2 bases; unmatched bases: 4. The CDR3 nucleotides read TGTGCCAGCAGCCAGACTAGCGGCCCCTACGAGCAGTACTTC. It yields the protein CASSQTSGPYEQYF.

This clone has more than one count but fewer than ten. V is TRBV7-9 and J is TRBJ2-5; 8 bases fit TRBD2. CDR1 and CDR2 from the germline V gene are SEHNR and FQNEAQ (reference sequence). The V segment lost 0 bases and the J segment 2 bases; nucleotides outside the gene matches: 5. The CDR3 has 16 amino acids. CDR3 nucleotides: TGTGCCAGCAGCTTAGCATTCTTAGCGGGACAAGAGACCCAGTACTTC. It specifies CASSLAFLAGQETQYF. Looking up the rest from reference TRBV7-9 and TRBJ2-5 gives the full variable domain: DTGVSQNPRHKITKRGQNVTFRCDPISEHNRLYWYRQTLGQGPEFLTYFQNEAQLEKSRLLSDRFSAERPKGSFSTLEIQRTEQGDSAMYLCASSLAFLAGQETQYFGPGTRLLVL.

The chain employs TRBV5-1 and TRBJ1-6, with TRBD1 identical over 7 bases. With V trimmed by 5 bases and J by 6 bases, 8 bases remained unmatched. This CDR3 region has 15 residues. Per the germline V gene, CDR1 is SGHRS and CDR2 is YFSETQ. The CDR3 protein is CASRRGTDGNSPLHF. The CDR3, as DNA: TGCGCCAGCAGGCGCGGGACAGACGGTAATTCACCCCTCCACTTT.

The chain links TRBV27 to TRBJ1-1; 9 bases are a match to TRBD1. After removal of 7 bases from V and 5 bases from J, the junction contained 14 bases not matched to a gene. The CDR3 sequence is 16 residues long. Germline V lookup: CDR1 MNHEY, CDR2 SMNVEV (reference sequence). CDR3 in amino acids: CASMALHGTGITEAFF. CDR3 in DNA: TGTGCCAGCATGGCCCTCCACGGGACAGGGATAACTGAAGCTTTCTTT.

This chain links TRBV28 with TRBJ2-3, with TRBD1 matching over 7 bases. The junction had 9 bases not matched to a gene; V was cut back by 5 bases and J by 1 base. The CDR3 extends over 16 amino acids. CDR1 is MDHEN, CDR2 SYDVKM, per germline. In nucleotides, the CDR3 is TGTGCCAGCAGTCCCTCGGGGACAGAGGGCACAGATACGCAGTATTTT. It translates to CASSPSGTEGTDTQYF.

The CDR3 loop is CASRKLAGGPNTQYF. The CDR3 nucleotides are TGTGCCAGCAGGAAACTAGCGGGGGGGCCTAATACGCAGTATTTT. The genes are TRBV7-2 and TRBJ2-3, with 13 bases that match TRBD2. Germline V gene data show CDR1 as SGHTA and CDR2 as FQGNSA. J gave up 7 bases and V 6 bases, and 7 bases lay outside the gene matches. This CDR3 is built from 15 residues.

This chain uses TRBV27 with TRBJ2-3; 8 bases map to TRBD1. The CDR3 is 14 residues long. V dropped 5 bases and J dropped 6; count of bases not matched to a gene: 7. From germline, CDR1 is MNHEY and CDR2 SMNVEV (reference sequence). CDR3 amino acids: CASSPWTGMDTQYF. In DNA form, the CDR3 reads TGTGCCAGCAGTCCTTGGACAGGGATGGATACGCAGTATTTT.

This clone was seen a few times. This chain joins TRBV5-6 and TRBJ1-2, with 7 bases lining up with TRBD1. Germline V CDR1 and CDR2: SGHDT, YYEEEE. Trimming cost V 4 bases and J 2 bases; bases outside gene matches: 8. CDR3 length: 15 amino acids. The DNA of the CDR3 is TGTGCCAGCAGCGGACCGGGACAGAGAAACTATGGCTACACCTTC. Amino acid sequence: CASSGPGQRNYGYTF. The entire variable domain, with the rest obtained from reference TRBV5-6 and TRBJ1-2, is as follows: DAGVTQSPTHLIKTRGQQVTLRCSPKSGHDTVSWYQQALGQGPQFIFQYYEEEERQRGNFPDRFSGHQFPNYSSELNVNALLLGDSALYLCASSGPGQRNYGYTFGSGTRLTVV.

V and J are TRBV28 and TRBJ2-5; D is perhaps TRBD1 (6 bases). V was clipped by 8 bases and J by 2 bases, with 15 bases between them. Germline CDR1 and CDR2: MDHEN and SYDVKM. The CDR3 has 14 residues. CDR3 protein: CASSVQGQQETQYF. The CDR3 DNA reads as TGTGCCAGCTCCGTCCAGGGGCAGCAAGAGACCCAGTACTTC.

The CDR3 region is CASSPPSGRGTEAFF. The CDR3 DNA follows: TGTGCCAGCTCACCACCGTCAGGGAGGGGAACTGAAGCTTTCTTT. J is TRBJ1-1 and V is TRBV18, with a weak D call TRBD1 (5 bases). Trimming removed 0 bases from V and 5 bases from J, with 13 bases in between. Germline V gene lookup returns CDR1 KGHSH and CDR2 LQKENI. The CDR3 runs to 15 residues.